A selection of T cell receptor beta chains follows, all from one sample in a study of blood T cell repertoires in COVID-19. Measured with immunoSEQ multiplex PCR; TCRdb has only the in-frame clones, and not every one. The sample shows more than 300,000 clones, roughly 90% of them seen only once. The sequenced material came from PBMCs or T cells enriched from blood (not recorded which). The receptor set was obtained from a woman aged 25 to 45 who had recovered from COVID-19. Each CDR3 is given without its conserved first and last residue. A D gene is named only where the DNA matches it firmly.

d_call: .; v_call: TRBV28; cdr3_aa: ASSPRLVVDTQY
d_call: TRBD1; v_call: TRBV3-1/TRBV3-2; cdr3_aa: ASSLAQGARGTEAF
d_call: .; v_call: TRBV6-6; cdr3_aa: ASTPTGNNSPLH
d_call: .; v_call: TRBV6-4; cdr3_aa: ATFQGIRGHTNTGELF
d_call: .; v_call: TRBV28; cdr3_aa: ASSWVGGSNTQY
d_call: .; v_call: TRBV10-3; cdr3_aa: AISESIYEQY
d_call: TRBD1; v_call: TRBV28; cdr3_aa: ASSLPGQSAF
d_call: TRBD2; v_call: TRBV11-2; cdr3_aa: ASSLAAYSSGRSTDTQY
d_call: TRBD2; v_call: TRBV4-1; cdr3_aa: ASSHPTSGTDTQY
d_call: TRBD2; v_call: TRBV28; cdr3_aa: ASSPPWGGSGQETQY
d_call: .; v_call: TRBV7-9; cdr3_aa: ASSFGQTNSPLH
d_call: .; v_call: TRBV4-1; cdr3_aa: ASSQGRGSQETQY
d_call: .; v_call: TRBV3-1/TRBV3-2; cdr3_aa: ASSPREVGQPQH
d_call: .; v_call: TRBV6-1; cdr3_aa: ASSEWSRGSPQH
d_call: TRBD1; v_call: TRBV5-1; cdr3_aa: ASSLGTGGPDTQY
d_call: TRBD1; v_call: TRBV4-3; cdr3_aa: ASSQDHGTGGAVG
d_call: .; v_call: TRBV6-5; cdr3_aa: ASSYDRRNSGNTIY
d_call: .; v_call: TRBV5-4; cdr3_aa: ASSLAGNLGDTQY
d_call: TRBD1; v_call: TRBV5-6; cdr3_aa: ASSKTGANEKLF
d_call: .; v_call: TRBV4-2; cdr3_aa: ASSQEWGGAGELF
d_call: .; v_call: TRBV7-9; cdr3_aa: TSSTGSRGGYT
d_call: .; v_call: TRBV19; cdr3_aa: ASSKTGIYTEAF
d_call: TRBD2; v_call: TRBV7-9; cdr3_aa: ASSLSGGRDTQY
d_call: TRBD1; v_call: TRBV19; cdr3_aa: ASNDRVDTEAF
d_call: TRBD2; v_call: TRBV9; cdr3_aa: ASSVSSGGATGELF
d_call: TRBD1; v_call: TRBV5-1; cdr3_aa: ASSLDGQGGNQPQH
d_call: .; v_call: TRBV5-5; cdr3_aa: ASSHDWSTRANVLT
d_call: .; v_call: TRBV18; cdr3_aa: ASSSQGGENTEAF
d_call: .; v_call: TRBV11-2; cdr3_aa: ASSLRGGEGEAF
d_call: .; v_call: TRBV5-1; cdr3_aa: ASTSLFWDTQY
d_call: TRBD1; v_call: TRBV27; cdr3_aa: ASRPPYRTGVYGYT
d_call: .; v_call: TRBV7-6; cdr3_aa: ASSLARAGPSNQPQH
d_call: TRBD1; v_call: TRBV2; cdr3_aa: ASSSQGAGELF
d_call: TRBD2; v_call: TRBV27; cdr3_aa: ASRERGGTQETQY
d_call: .; v_call: TRBV6-6; cdr3_aa: ASSYESVVGYT
d_call: .; v_call: TRBV7-3; cdr3_aa: ASSLARGRVNEQF
d_call: .; v_call: TRBV28; cdr3_aa: ASSYERELVGDEQF